This paragraph reports one T cell receptor beta chain. Antigen: not known. CDR3 length: 17 residues. TCR alpha and TCR beta cDNA libraries with sample barcodes and UMIs came from 5'RACE using constant-segment primers. TCRdb re-analysed the 5' RACE reads in MiXCR, keeping a single row per CDR3 protein. The sample lists about 430,000 distinct CDR3 sequences; approximately 24% were seen once. This sample is part of a study of T-cell memory formation after mild COVID-19. Study-wide points: SARS-CoV-2 specificity was not confirmed for second-wave clones peaking on day 37.

V gene TRBV21-1 combines with J gene TRBJ2-5; the table calls TRBD1, which could not be checked here. TRBV21-1 corresponds to a pseudogene. Sequencing input: PBMCs or a T cell subset sorted from them (not recorded which). This clonotype was obtained from an adult woman who had mild COVID-19 (a few samples of this study predate the infection). Cell type and time point are not known. The CDR3 bases are TGTGCCAGCAGCACGTTTGAACCCTGGGAGCCCCAAGAGACCCAGTACTTC. It specifies CASSTFEPWEPQETQYF.